One sample yielded the 15 T cell receptor beta chains listed below, sequenced in a study of T cell clones after liver transplantation. Clones were sequenced by immunoSEQ multiplex PCR, and TCRdb holds only the in-frame ones, with some missing. The table shows 80,000 or so clones, with roughly 85% occurring only once. This material consisted of CD4+ T cells from blood, taken about 46 months after liver transplant. All receptors come from a human patient who received a liver transplant. Some T cells may originate from the graft donor.

This chain joins TRBV5-1 and TRBJ2-7; 7 positions match TRBD1. Germline trimming cut 8 bases from V and 1 base from J; bases unmatched to any gene: 9. The CDR3 runs to 14 residues. Germline-derived CDR1 and CDR2 are SGHRS and YFSETQ. CDR3: CASTPGTASYEQYF. CDR3 bases: TGCGCCAGTACCCCCGGGACAGCATCCTACGAGCAGTACTTC.

The V call is TRBV7-9, the J call TRBJ1-2; 9 nucleotides line up with TRBD1. The germline V gene has CDR1 SEHNR and CDR2 FQNEAQ (reference sequence). V trimming: 3 bases; J trimming: 7 bases; junction bases outside the gene matches: 6. CDR3 length equals 14 residues. The DNA for the CDR3 is TGTGCCAGCAGCTTTCCCGACAGGGGGGGTGGCTACACCTTC. It is translated as CASSFPDRGGGYTF.

V is TRBV7-2 and J is TRBJ1-2; tentative D call: TRBD1 (5 bases). Germline assignment: CDR1 SGHTA and CDR2 FQGNSA. CDR3 size: 14 residues. V was clipped by 5 bases and J by 8 bases, with 18 bases between them. The CDR3 here is CASSARGAMPGYTF. The DNA for the CDR3 is TGTGCCAGCAGCGCCCGGGGCGCGATGCCCGGCTACACCTTC. The full variable domain, rest sourced from reference TRBV7-2 and TRBJ1-2, is GAGVSQSPSNKVTEKGKDVELRCDPISGHTALYWYRQSLGQGLEFLIYFQGNSAPDKSGLPSDRFSAERTGGSVSTLTIQRTQQEDSAVYLCASSARGAMPGYTFGSGTRLTVV.

The chain links TRBV6-5 to TRBJ1-2, with 7 bases lining up with TRBD1. V was pared by 2 bases and J by 8 bases, with 11 bases of the junction left unmatched. CDR1 is MNHEY and CDR2 is SVGAGI in the germline V gene. This CDR3 has 15 amino acids. As DNA, the CDR3 is TGTGCCAGCAGTTACCTCCCAGGGGGGGAAGGGGGCTACACCTTC. It is translated as CASSYLPGGEGGYTF.

This chain joins TRBV13 and TRBJ2-3; D is ambiguous. The CDR3 sequence is 14 residues long. V was pared by 0 bases and J by 2 bases, with 6 bases between. From germline, CDR1 is PRHDT and CDR2 FYEKMQ (reference sequence). The DNA of the CDR3 is TGTGCCAGCAGCTTAGGAGGGTACACAGATACGCAGTATTTT. Amino acids: CASSLGGYTDTQYF.

This chain joins TRBV29-1 and TRBJ2-3; D may be TRBD2 (5 bases). V lost 1 base to trimming and J lost 15 bases, with 23 bases between them. The CDR3 has 14 amino acids. CDR1 and CDR2 (germline): SQVTM, ANQGSEA. The CDR3 region is CSVEGNQLAQTRYF. As DNA, the CDR3 is TGCAGCGTTGAAGGCAACCAGCTAGCCCAAACGCGTTATTTT.

V and J are TRBV5-6 and TRBJ1-1, with D perhaps matching TRBD1 (5 bases). V dropped 2 bases and J dropped 5 bases, with 7 bases sitting between them. This CDR3 comprises 12 residues. Germline V CDR1 and CDR2: SGHDT, YYEEEE. CDR3 loop: CASSFRGTEAFF. In nucleotides, the CDR3 is TGTGCCAGCAGCTTCCGGGGGACTGAAGCTTTCTTT.

The V call is TRBV7-2, the J call TRBJ2-7; possible D gene TRBD1, 6 bases. Germline CDR1 and CDR2: SGHTA and FQGNSA. The V gene lost 1 base and the J gene lost 2 bases, with 9 bases spanning the gap. CDR3 length: 14 residues. In DNA form, the CDR3 reads TGTGCCAGCAGCTTAGGACAGGCGCCCTACGAGCAGTACTTC. Its protein product is CASSLGQAPYEQYF.

The genes are TRBV7-2 and TRBJ2-7, with D uncertain. The V gene lost 4 bases and the J gene lost 2 bases, with 9 bases spanning the gap. Germline assignment: CDR1 SGHTA and CDR2 FQGNSA. The CDR3 runs 13 residues. CDR3 protein: CASSSSFPYEQYF. CDR3 bases: TGTGCCAGCAGCTCTTCCTTTCCCTACGAGCAGTACTTC.

This clone was found once. This rearrangement joins TRBV7-2 to TRBJ1-3; D possibly corresponds to TRBD1 (6 bases). V was trimmed by 5 bases and J by 4 bases, leaving 18 bases between them. CDR1 is SGHTA and CDR2 is FQGNSA in the germline V gene. The CDR3 has 16 residues. The CDR3 nucleotides are TGTGCCAGCAGCACAATGGGGGGCTCGAGGGGAAACACCATATATTTT. The encoded protein is CASSTMGGSRGNTIYF.

This chain joins TRBV28 and TRBJ2-1; 7 nucleotides align to TRBD2. Germline lookup yields CDR1 MDHEN and CDR2 SYDVKM. V lost 8 bases and J lost 0; bases outside the gene matches: 10. The CDR3 is 16 residues long. This CDR3 is CASSRRERSSYNEQFF. The CDR3 nucleotides read TGTGCCAGCTCAAGGCGGGAGAGAAGCTCCTACAATGAGCAGTTCTTC. Filled out from reference TRBV28 and TRBJ2-1, the complete variable domain reads DVKVTQSSRYLVKRTGEKVFLECVQDMDHENMFWYRQDPGLGLRLIYFSYDVKMKEKGDIPEGYSVSREKKERFSLILESASTNQTSMYLCASSRRERSSYNEQFFGPGTRLTVL.

The J gene is TRBJ2-1, the V gene TRBV5-1; 10 bases map to TRBD2. Losses at the gene ends were 1 base for V and 2 bases for J; bases not matched to a gene: 3. CDR3 length equals 16 residues. Looked up from germline, CDR1 is SGHRS and CDR2 is YFSETQ. For the CDR3, the DNA is TGCGCCAGCAGCTTGTTGGGGACTAGCGCCTACAATGAGCAGTTCTTC. Amino acid sequence: CASSLLGTSAYNEQFF.

J is TRBJ1-1 and V is TRBV30; 10 bases are a match to TRBD1. The CDR3 runs to 13 residues. Germline CDR1 is GTSNPN and CDR2 is SVGIG (reference sequence). Trimming cost V 7 bases and J 4 bases; bases outside gene matches: 6. The CDR3 loop reads CAYLGQGSTEAFF. Written as DNA, the CDR3 is TGTGCCTACCTGGGACAGGGGTCCACTGAAGCTTTCTTT.

This sequence joins TRBV9 and TRBJ2-3; TRBD1 matches at 9 bases. The CDR3 spans 18 residues. In germline, CDR1 is SGDLS, CDR2 YYNGEE. J gave up 1 base and V 4 bases, and 13 bases lay outside the gene matches. DNA for the CDR3: TGTGCCAGCAGCCCCCGGGACAGGGACATCTTCGGCACAGATACGCAGTATTTT. Encoded protein: CASSPRDRDIFGTDTQYF.

This sequence joins TRBV28 and TRBJ1-1; D is ambiguous. The CDR3 spans 13 residues. The germline V gene has CDR1 MDHEN and CDR2 SYDVKM. V was clipped by 5 bases and J by 5 bases, with 12 bases between them. CDR3 in amino acids: CASSRHEATEAFF. The CDR3 DNA reads as TGTGCCAGCAGTCGACACGAGGCGACTGAAGCTTTCTTT.